The clone carrying this TCR beta chain was seen a few times. The sample originates from a study of blood T cell repertoires in COVID-19. Study as a whole: Sample material is recorded as cDNA or gDNA derived from T cells, B-cell-depleted T cells, or PBMCs.

The CDR3 runs to 16 residues. V gave up 4 bases and J gave up 4 bases; unmatched junction bases: 12. The germline CDR1 and CDR2 sequences are SGHVS and FQNEAQ. Authors' analysis steps: By means of reference gene primer amplification, nucleated cell counts were estimated. Assay: immunoSEQ multiplex PCR; the TCRdb copy retains only in-frame clones and omits some. That table supplies the V and J calls and clone size; D and trimming were determined from the DNA. The top ten hold approximately 10% of the sample, which has 200,000 to 250,000 clones, around 83% seen once. The chain has TRBV7-8 and TRBJ1-1, with 7 nucleotides matching TRBD1. Sequenced: peripheral blood. The sequence was obtained from a woman in her forties or fifties with COVID-19, enrolled during active disease. The CDR3 DNA follows: TGTGCCAGCAGCTATGATCCGGGACAGTCCGTCACTGAAGCTTTCTTT. It specifies CASSYDPGQSVTEAFF. The variable domain in full, with the rest retrieved from reference TRBV7-8 and TRBJ1-1, is GAGVSQSPRYKVAKRGQDVALRCDPISGHVSLFWYQQALGQGPEFLTYFQNEAQLDKSGLPSDRFFAERPEGSVSTLKIQRTQQEDSAVYLCASSYDPGQSVTEAFFGQGTRLTVV.